Following are 8 T cell receptor beta chains from one sample sequenced in a study of shared clonotypes between healthy human individuals. Here immunoSEQ multiplex PCR was the method, and the copy in TCRdb shows in-frame clones only, minus some. The table lists approximately 1.5 million clones, 98% of them singletons. The sequenced sample was naive CD4+ T cells sorted from blood. Subset: CD45RA+ positively selected. The source of these receptors is a young man in good health.

This chain links TRBV11-2 with TRBJ2-7, with 9 positions matching TRBD2. This CDR3 spans 17 amino acids. V was pared by 0 bases and J by 3 bases, with 9 bases of the junction left unmatched. Germline lookup yields CDR1 SGHAT and CDR2 FQNNGV. CDR3 protein: CASSLDLGTSLLYEQYF. The CDR3 DNA reads as TGTGCCAGCAGCTTAGATCTGGGGACTAGCCTTCTCTACGAGCAGTACTTC.

The chain joins TRBV11-2 to TRBJ2-7; tentative D call: TRBD2 (5 bases). Germline assignment: CDR1 SGHAT and CDR2 FQNNGV. This CDR3 contains 16 residues. V dropped 5 bases and J dropped 0 bases, with 17 bases sitting between them. The DNA of the CDR3 is TGTGCCAGCAGCCCGCATGGGAGCCCTAGCTCCTACGAGCAGTACTTC. Translation gives CASSPHGSPSSYEQYF.

The J gene is TRBJ2-7, the V gene TRBV11-2, with 10 bases identical to TRBD1. This CDR3 is 17 amino acids long. Trimming removed 4 bases from V and 2 bases from J; junction bases left unmatched: 11. Per the germline V gene, CDR1 is SGHAT and CDR2 is FQNNGV. In DNA form, the CDR3 reads TGTGCCAGCAGCTCACCCCGGGACAGGGGAATACCCTACGAGCAGTACTTC. Residues: CASSSPRDRGIPYEQYF.

This chain links TRBV28 with TRBJ2-2; D could derive from TRBD1 or TRBD2 (5 bases each). This CDR3 region has 14 residues. Germline loops: CDR1 MDHEN, CDR2 SYDVKM. V lost 7 bases and J 3 bases, leaving 12 bases between the germline ends. CDR3 in amino acids: CASIGASYTGELFF. The CDR3, as DNA: TGTGCCAGCATCGGGGCATCGTACACCGGGGAGCTGTTTTTT.

CDR3 nucleotides: TGTGCCAGCAGCCAAGATCAACCAGATACGCAGTATTTT. It translates to CASSQDQPDTQYF. The chain links TRBV14 to TRBJ2-3; no clear D. CDR1 is SGHDN and CDR2 is FVKESK in the germline V gene. The CDR3 covers 13 residues. V lost 0 bases, J lost 4 bases, and 5 bases lay in between.

V gene TRBV2 combines with J gene TRBJ2-1; D unresolved. The length of the CDR3 is 11 residues. Germline assignment: CDR1 SNHLY and CDR2 FYNNEI. Trimming cost V 3 bases and J 8 bases, with 5 bases left between them. The CDR3 here is CASSEVYEQFF. CDR3 DNA: TGTGCCAGCAGTGAGGTCTATGAGCAGTTCTTC.

The V gene is TRBV27, the J gene TRBJ2-7, with 9 bases that match TRBD1. CDR3 length: 14 residues. Germline V gives CDR1 MNHEY, CDR2 SMNVEV (reference sequence). The trim removed 2 bases at V and 3 bases at J, leaving 2 bases unmatched. The CDR3 loop is CASSLRQGGYEQYF. As DNA, the CDR3 is TGTGCCAGCAGTTTACGACAGGGGGGCTACGAGCAGTACTTC.

The chain has TRBV6-5 and TRBJ1-1; D is unresolved. Deletions cut 3 bases from V and 0 bases from J, with 14 bases between. The length of the CDR3 is 16 residues. Germline values: CDR1 MNHEY, CDR2 SVGAGI. The CDR3 reads CASSYTLLGLNTEAFF. DNA of the CDR3: TGTGCCAGCAGTTATACCCTCCTGGGCCTGAACACTGAAGCTTTCTTT.